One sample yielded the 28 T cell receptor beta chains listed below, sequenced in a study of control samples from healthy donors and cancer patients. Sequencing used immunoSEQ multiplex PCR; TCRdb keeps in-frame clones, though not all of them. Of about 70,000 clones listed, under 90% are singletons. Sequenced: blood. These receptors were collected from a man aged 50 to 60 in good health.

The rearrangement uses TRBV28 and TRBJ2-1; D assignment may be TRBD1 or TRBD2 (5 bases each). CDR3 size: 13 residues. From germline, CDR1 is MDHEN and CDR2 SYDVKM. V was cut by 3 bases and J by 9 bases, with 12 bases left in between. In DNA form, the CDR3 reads TGTGCCAGCAGTTTGGGGACCCGGGTTGAGCAGTTCTTC. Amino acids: CASSLGTRVEQFF.

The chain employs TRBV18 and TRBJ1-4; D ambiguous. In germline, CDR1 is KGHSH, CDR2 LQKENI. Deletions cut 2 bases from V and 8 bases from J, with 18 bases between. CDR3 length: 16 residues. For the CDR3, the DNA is TGTGCCAGCTCACCAGAGTTCCGGGCCGGTGGAGAAAAACTGTTTTTT. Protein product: CASSPEFRAGGEKLFF.

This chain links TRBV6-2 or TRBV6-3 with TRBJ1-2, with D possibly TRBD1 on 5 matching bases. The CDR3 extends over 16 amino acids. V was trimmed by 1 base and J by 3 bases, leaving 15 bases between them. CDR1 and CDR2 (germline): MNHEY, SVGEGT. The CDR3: CASSYLIGGDHYGYTF. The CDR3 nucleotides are TGTGCCAGCAGTTACTTAATTGGAGGGGACCACTATGGCTACACCTTC.

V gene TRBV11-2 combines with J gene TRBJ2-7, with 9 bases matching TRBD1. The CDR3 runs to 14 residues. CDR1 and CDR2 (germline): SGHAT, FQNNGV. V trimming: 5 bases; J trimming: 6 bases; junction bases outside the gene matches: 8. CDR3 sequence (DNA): TGTGCCAGCAGCAACCCCGGGACAGGGTCCGAGCAGTACTTC. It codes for CASSNPGTGSEQYF.

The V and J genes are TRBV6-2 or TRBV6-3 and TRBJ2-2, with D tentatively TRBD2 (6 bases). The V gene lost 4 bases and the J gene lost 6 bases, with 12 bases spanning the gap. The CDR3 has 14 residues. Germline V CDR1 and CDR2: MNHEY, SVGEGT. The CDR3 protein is CASSWRDGAGELFF. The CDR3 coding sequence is TGTGCCAGCAGTTGGCGGGACGGAGCCGGGGAGCTGTTTTTT.

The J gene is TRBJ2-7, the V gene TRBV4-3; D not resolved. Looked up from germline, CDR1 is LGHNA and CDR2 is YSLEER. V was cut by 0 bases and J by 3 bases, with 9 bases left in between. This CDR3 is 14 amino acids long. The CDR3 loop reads CASSQDDTFYEQYF. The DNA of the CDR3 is TGCGCCAGCAGCCAAGACGACACCTTCTACGAGCAGTACTTC.

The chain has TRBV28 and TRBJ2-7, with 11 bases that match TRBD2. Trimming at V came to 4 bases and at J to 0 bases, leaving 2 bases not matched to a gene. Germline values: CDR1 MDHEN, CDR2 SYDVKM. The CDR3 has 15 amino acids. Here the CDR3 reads CASSSTSGSSYEQYF. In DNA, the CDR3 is TGTGCCAGCAGTTCTACTAGCGGGAGCTCCTACGAGCAGTACTTC.

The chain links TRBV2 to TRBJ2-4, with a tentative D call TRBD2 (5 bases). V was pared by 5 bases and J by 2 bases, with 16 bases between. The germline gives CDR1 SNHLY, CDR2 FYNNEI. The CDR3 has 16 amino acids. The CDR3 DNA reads TGTGCCAGCAGTCCCACTGAGGGCCAATCCAAAAACATTCAGTACTTC. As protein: CASSPTEGQSKNIQYF.

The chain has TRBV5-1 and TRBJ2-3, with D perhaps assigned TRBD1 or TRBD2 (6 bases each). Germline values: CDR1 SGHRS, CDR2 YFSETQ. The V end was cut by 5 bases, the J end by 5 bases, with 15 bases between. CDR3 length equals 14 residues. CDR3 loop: CASRNSGAGDTQYF. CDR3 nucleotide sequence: TGCGCCAGCAGAAATTCGGGGGCGGGAGATACGCAGTATTTT.

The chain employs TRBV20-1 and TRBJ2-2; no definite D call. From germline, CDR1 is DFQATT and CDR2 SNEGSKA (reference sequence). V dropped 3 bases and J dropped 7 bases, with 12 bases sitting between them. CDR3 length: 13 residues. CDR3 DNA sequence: TGCAGTGCTAGTTTTTCACGGAGCGGGGAGCTGTTTTTT. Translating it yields CSASFSRSGELFF.

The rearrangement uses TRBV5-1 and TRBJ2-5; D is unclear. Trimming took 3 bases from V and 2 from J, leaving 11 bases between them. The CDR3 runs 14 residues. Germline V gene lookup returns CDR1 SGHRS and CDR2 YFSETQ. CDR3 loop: CASSYSWLQETQYF. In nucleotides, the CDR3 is TGCGCCAGCAGCTACTCGTGGCTACAAGAGACCCAGTACTTC.

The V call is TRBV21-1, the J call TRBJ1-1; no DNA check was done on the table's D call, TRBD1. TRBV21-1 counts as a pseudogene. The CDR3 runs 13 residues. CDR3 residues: CASSKKGDSEAFF. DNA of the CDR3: TGTGCCAGCAGCAAAAAGGGGGACAGTGAAGCTTTCTTT.

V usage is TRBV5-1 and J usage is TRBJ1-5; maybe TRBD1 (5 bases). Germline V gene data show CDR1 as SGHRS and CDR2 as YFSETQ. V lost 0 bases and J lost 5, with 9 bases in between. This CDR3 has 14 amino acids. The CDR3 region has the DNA TGCGCCAGCAGCTTGGGAGTGGGGGATCAGCCCCAGCATTTT. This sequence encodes CASSLGVGDQPQHF.

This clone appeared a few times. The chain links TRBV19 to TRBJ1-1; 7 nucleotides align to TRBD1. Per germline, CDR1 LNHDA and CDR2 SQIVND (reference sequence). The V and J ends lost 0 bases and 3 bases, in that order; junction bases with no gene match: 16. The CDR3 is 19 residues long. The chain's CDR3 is CASSIDPLDRDGWYTEAFF. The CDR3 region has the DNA TGTGCCAGTAGTATAGACCCTTTAGACAGGGACGGGTGGTACACTGAAGCTTTCTTT.

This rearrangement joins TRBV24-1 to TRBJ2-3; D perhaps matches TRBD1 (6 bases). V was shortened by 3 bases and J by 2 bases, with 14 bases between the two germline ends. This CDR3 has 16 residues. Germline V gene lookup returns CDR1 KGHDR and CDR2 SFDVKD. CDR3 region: CATSDRDRTYTDTQYF. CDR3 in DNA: TGTGCCACCAGTGATAGAGACAGGACTTACACAGATACGCAGTATTTT.

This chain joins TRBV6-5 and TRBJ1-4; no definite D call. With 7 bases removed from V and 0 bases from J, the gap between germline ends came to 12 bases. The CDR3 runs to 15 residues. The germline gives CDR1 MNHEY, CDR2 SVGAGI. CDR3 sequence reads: CASKSRQTTNEKLFF. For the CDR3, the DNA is TGTGCCAGCAAATCACGGCAAACAACTAATGAAAAACTGTTTTTT.

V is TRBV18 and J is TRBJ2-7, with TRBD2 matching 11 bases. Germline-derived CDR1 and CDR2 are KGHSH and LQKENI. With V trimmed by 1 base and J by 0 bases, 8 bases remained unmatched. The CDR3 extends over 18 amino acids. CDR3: CASSPLAGGPDSSYEQYF. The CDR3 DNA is TGTGCCAGCTCACCACTAGCGGGAGGGCCCGATAGCTCCTACGAGCAGTACTTC.

CDR3 amino acids: CASSQGWGSRNSPLHF. CDR3 nucleotide sequence: TGTGCCAGCAGCCAAGGATGGGGCTCACGTAATTCACCCCTCCACTTT. This rearrangement joins TRBV14 to TRBJ1-6, with D possibly matching TRBD1 (5 bases). CDR3 length: 16 residues. Trimming stripped 1 base from V and 6 bases from J, with 13 bases between. Germline CDR1 SGHDN, CDR2 FVKESK.

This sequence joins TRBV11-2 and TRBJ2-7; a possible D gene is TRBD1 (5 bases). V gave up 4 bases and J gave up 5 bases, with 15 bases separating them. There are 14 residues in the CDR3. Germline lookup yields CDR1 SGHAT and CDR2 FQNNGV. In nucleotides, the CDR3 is TGTGCCAGCAGCTCTCTGACAGTAAGTCACGAGCAGTACTTC. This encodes CASSSLTVSHEQYF.

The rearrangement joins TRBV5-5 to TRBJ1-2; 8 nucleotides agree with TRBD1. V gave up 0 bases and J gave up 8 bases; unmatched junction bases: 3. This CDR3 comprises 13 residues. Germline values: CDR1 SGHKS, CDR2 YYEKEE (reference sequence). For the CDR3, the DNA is TGTGCCAGCAGCTTGGTCACAGGGGGAGGCTACACCTTC. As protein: CASSLVTGGGYTF.

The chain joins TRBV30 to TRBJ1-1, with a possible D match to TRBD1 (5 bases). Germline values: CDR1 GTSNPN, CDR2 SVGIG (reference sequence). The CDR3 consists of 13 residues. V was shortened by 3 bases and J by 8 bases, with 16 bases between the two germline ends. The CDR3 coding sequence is TGTGCCTGGAGGTTCGGGGGAGGCGAAGAAGCTTTCTTT. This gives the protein CAWRFGGGEEAFF.

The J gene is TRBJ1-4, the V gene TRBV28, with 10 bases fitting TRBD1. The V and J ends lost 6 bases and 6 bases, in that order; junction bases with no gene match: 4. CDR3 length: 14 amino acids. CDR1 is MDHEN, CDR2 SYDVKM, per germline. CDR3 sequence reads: CASSQTGGDEKLFF. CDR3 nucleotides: TGTGCCAGCAGCCAGACAGGGGGCGATGAAAAACTGTTTTTT.

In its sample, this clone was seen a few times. This CDR3 reads CASYDPGQGQNTEAFF. In DNA form, the CDR3 reads TGTGCCAGCTATGACCCGGGACAGGGGCAGAACACTGAAGCTTTCTTT. V and J are TRBV11-2 and TRBJ1-1, with 10 bases matching TRBD1. The ends lost 8 bases at V and 1 base at J; junction bases unmatched: 10. The V gene's germline CDR1 is SGHAT and CDR2 FQNNGV. The CDR3 spans 16 residues.

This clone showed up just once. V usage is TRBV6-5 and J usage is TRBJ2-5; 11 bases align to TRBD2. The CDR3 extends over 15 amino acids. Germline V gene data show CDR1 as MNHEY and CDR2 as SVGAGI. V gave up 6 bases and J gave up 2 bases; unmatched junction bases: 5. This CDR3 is CASSPTSGEQETQYF. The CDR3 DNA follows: TGTGCCAGCAGCCCGACTAGCGGGGAGCAAGAGACCCAGTACTTC.

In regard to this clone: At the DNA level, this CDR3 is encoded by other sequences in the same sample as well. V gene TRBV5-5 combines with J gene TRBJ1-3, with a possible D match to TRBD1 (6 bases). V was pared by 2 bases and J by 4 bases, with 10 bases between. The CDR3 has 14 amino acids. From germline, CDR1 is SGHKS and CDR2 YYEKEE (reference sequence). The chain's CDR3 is CASSFGGTGNTIYF. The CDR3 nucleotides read TGTGCCAGCAGCTTTGGGGGGACAGGAAACACCATATATTTT.

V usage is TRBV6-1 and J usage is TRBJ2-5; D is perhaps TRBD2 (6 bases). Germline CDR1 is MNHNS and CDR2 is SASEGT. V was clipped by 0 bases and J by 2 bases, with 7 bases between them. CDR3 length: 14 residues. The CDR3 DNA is TGTGCCAGCAGTGAAGCGGGGGGACAAGAGACCCAGTACTTC. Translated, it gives CASSEAGGQETQYF.

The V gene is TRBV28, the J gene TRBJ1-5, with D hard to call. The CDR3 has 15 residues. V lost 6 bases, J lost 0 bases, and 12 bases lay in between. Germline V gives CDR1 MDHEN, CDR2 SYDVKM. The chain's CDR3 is CASSNGRHSNQPQHF. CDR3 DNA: TGTGCCAGCAGCAACGGACGGCATAGCAATCAGCCCCAGCATTTT.

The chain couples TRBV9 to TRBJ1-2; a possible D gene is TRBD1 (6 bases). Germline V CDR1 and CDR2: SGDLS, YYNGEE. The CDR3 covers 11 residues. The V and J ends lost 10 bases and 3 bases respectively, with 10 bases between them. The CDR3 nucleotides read TGTGCCTCGGGGGGCGACTATGGCTACACCTTC. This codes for CASGGDYGYTF.